This TCR beta chain emerged from a study of blood T cell repertoires in COVID-19. Looking at the study overall: Sites in the United States, Italy and Spain provided acute and convalescent COVID-19 samples. T cells, B-cell-depleted T cells, or PBMCs provided the cDNA or gDNA that served as material.

V was clipped by 10 bases and J by 4 bases, with 13 bases between them. The germline V gene encodes CDR1 MNHEY and CDR2 SMNVEV (reference sequence). The CDR3 covers 13 residues. The authors' processing: Amplified reference gene primers provided the basis for estimating nucleated cell counts. Sequencing was performed with immunoSEQ multiplex PCR; in TCRdb, only in-frame clones are kept and a portion is missing. V and J calls and clone size are as listed in that table; D and trimming were resolved from the DNA. The table records 95,000 to 130,000 clones, about nine tenths of them present only once. The table lists this clone with a count of one.

The rearrangement links TRBV27 to TRBJ1-4; TRBD1 is a possible D gene (5 bases). The source material was peripheral blood. The TCR comes from a human donor with active COVID-19. The donor label of this sample is uncertain. The CDR3 protein is CANSQGFNEKLFF. The CDR3 DNA is TGTGCCAACTCCCAGGGATTTAATGAAAAACTGTTTTTT. Combining the CDR3 with reference TRBV27 and TRBJ1-4 gives the whole variable domain EAQVTQNPRYLITVTGKKLTVTCSQNMNHEYMSWYRQDPGLGLRQIYYSMNVEVTDKGDVPEGYKVSRKEKRNFPLILESPSPNQTSLYFCANSQGFNEKLFFGSGTQLSVL.